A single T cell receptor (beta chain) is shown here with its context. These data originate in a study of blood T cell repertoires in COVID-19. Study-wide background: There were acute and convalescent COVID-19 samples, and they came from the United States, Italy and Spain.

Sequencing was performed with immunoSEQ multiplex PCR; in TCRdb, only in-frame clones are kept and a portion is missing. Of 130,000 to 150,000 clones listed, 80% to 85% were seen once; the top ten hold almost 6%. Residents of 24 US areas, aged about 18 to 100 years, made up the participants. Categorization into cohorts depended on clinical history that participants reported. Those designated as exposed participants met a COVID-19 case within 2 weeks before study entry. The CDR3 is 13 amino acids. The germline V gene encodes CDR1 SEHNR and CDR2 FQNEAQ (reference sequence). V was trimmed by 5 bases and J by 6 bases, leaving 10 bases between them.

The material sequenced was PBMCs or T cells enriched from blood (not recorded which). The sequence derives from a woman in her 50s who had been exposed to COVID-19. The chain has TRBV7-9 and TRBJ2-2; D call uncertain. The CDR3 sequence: CASSGEAAGELFF. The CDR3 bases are TGTGCCAGCAGCGGAGAGGCGGCCGGGGAGCTGTTTTTT.